The TCR beta chain under discussion was sequenced for a study of T cell responses to AZD1222 COVID-19 vaccine. Trimming stripped 3 bases from V and 0 bases from J, with 9 bases between. This CDR3 spans 16 amino acids. CDR1 KGHSY and CDR2 FQNENV come from the germline V gene. Assay used: immunoSEQ multiplex PCR; TCRdb lists only in-frame clones, some missing. The repertoire includes about 97,000 clones, around nine tenths of them detected once, and under 8.5% sits in the top ten. The material sequenced was peripheral blood, taken on day 0 of AZD1222 vaccination. The chain combines TRBV16 with TRBJ2-6; no definite D call. This sequence originates from an adult in good health. This CDR3 reads CASSHLFPSGANVLTF. CDR3 nucleotide sequence: TGTGCCAGCAGCCACCTATTTCCCTCTGGGGCCAACGTCCTGACTTTC.